This T cell receptor beta chain was obtained from a study of T-cell reconstitution after alpha-beta-depleted transplantation in children. The TCRbeta library incorporated unique molecular identifiers. TCRdb re-called the PCR reads with MiXCR, one entry per CDR3 protein. The sample yields around 700,000 distinct CDR3 sequences, over 10% seen once. The CDR3 sequence is 13 residues long. V lost 3 bases to trimming and J lost 4 bases, with 10 bases between them. Germline V gene data show CDR1 as DFQATT and CDR2 as SNEGSKA (reference sequence). In this sample, this clonotype turned up many times. The receptor was derived from a girl aged 2 to 9 with congenital amegakaryocytic thrombocytopenia, due to receive a stem cell transplant. The specimen comprised PBMCs, sampled before TCRalphabeta/CD19-depleted stem cell transplant. The rearrangement links TRBV20-1 to TRBJ1-5, with D uncertain. For the CDR3, the DNA is TGCAGTGCTAGCCGGCAGATTAATCAGCCCCAGCATTTT. Its translation: CSASRQINQPQHF.